The subject of this entry is one T cell receptor beta chain. The antigen remains undetermined. This sample is part of a study of T cell responses to AZD1222 COVID-19 vaccine. Overall study findings and caveats: Clonal diversity was possibly underestimated; the donors were predominantly white British and more often female. Spike-specific TCR breadth and depth rose after two AZD1222 doses. Reportedly, nearly half of unique spike TCRs recognized epitopes outside B.1.351/B.1.1.7 mutations.

CDR3 length: 10 residues. Germline V lookup: CDR1 DFQATT, CDR2 SNEGSKA (reference sequence). With 6 bases removed from V and 7 bases from J, the gap between germline ends came to 9 bases. The method was immunoSEQ multiplex PCR; TCRdb's version includes in-frame clones alone and lacks a portion of them. Here the sample spans 55,000 to 65,000 clones, over 75% being singletons. The V and J genes are TRBV20-1 and TRBJ1-2; no clear D gene. The sequence was collected from an adult in good health. The sample in question was peripheral blood, obtained on day 0 of AZD1222 vaccination. The CDR3 here is CSALRVGYTF. In DNA, the CDR3 is TGCAGTGCACTTCGGGTTGGCTACACCTTC.